This is a list of T cell receptor beta chains from one sample in a study of T cells in Graves' hyperthyroidism and ophthalmopathy. TCRdb re-analysed the multiplex PCR reads in MiXCR, keeping a single row per CDR3 protein. This table has 550,000 to 600,000 distinct CDR3 sequences, approximately 15% appearing once. Sequenced sample: blood. These receptor sequences come from a young woman with Graves' ophthalmopathy. The CDR3 runs from the conserved cysteine through the conserved F or W. D genes are given only for firm matches. Rows may omit the clone size; those that give it use once, few, many or a size class.

v_call,j_call,d_call,clone_size,cdr3_nt,cdr3_aa
TRBV12-3/TRBV12-4,TRBJ2-1,TRBD1,many,TGTGCCAGCAGTTTGGGCGGACAGGCAAATGAGCAGTTCTTC,CASSLGGQANEQFF
TRBV9,TRBJ2-2,.,.,TGTGCCAGCAGCGCCCCCGAGGCGGGAAACACCGGGGAGCTGTTTTTT,CASSAPEAGNTGELFF
TRBV4-1,TRBJ2-1,.,once,TGCGCCAGCAGCCAATCCCGGGGAGTTGAGCAGTTCTTC,CASSQSRGVEQFF
TRBV18,TRBJ2-1,.,many,TGTGCCAGCTCACCACAGGCAGGAGACAATGAGCAGTTCTTC,CASSPQAGDNEQFF
TRBV7-9,TRBJ2-7,TRBD1,many,TGTGCCAGCAGCTTACATCGTACAGGGGGCGAGCAGTACTTC,CASSLHRTGGEQYF
TRBV29-1,TRBJ1-2,.,few,TGCAGCTCCGGGTCCCTTTCTGAGGTCACCTTC,CSSGSLSEVTF
TRBV11-3,TRBJ1-1,.,.,TGTGCCAGCAGCTTAGATTGGAACACTGAAGCTTTCTTT,CASSLDWNTEAFF
TRBV6-2/TRBV6-3,TRBJ1-5,.,.,TGTGCCAGCAGCAACGGGGGGGCAGGGCAGCCCCAGCATTTT,CASSNGGAGQPQHF
TRBV7-9,TRBJ2-2,.,.,TGTGCCAGCAGCCCCCTACGGCTGGGGCTGTTTTTT,CASSPLRLGLFF
TRBV6-1,TRBJ1-2,.,many,TGTGCCAGCAGTTATTTGGGAAATGGCTACACCTTC,CASSYLGNGYTF
TRBV7-9,TRBJ2-7,TRBD1,many,TGTGCCAGCAGCACTCCGGGACAGCCCTACGAGCAGTACTTC,CASSTPGQPYEQYF
TRBV7-9,TRBJ2-5,.,.,TGTGCCAGTAGTATGGGTCGGGTACAAGAGACCCAGTACTTC,CASSMGRVQETQYF
TRBV5-6,TRBJ1-4,.,.,TGTGCCAGCAACCCCGGGACGACTAATGAAAAACTGTTTTTT,CASNPGTTNEKLFF
TRBV7-9,TRBJ2-4,.,.,TGTGCCAGCAGCGGACCGACAGGGAGGGTTGCCAAAAACATTCAGTACTTC,CASSGPTGRVAKNIQYF
TRBV9,TRBJ1-1,TRBD1,.,TGTGCCAGCAGCATTCGACGGGACAGGAACACTGAAGCTTTCTTT,CASSIRRDRNTEAFF
TRBV5-1,TRBJ1-2,.,.,TGCGCCAGCAGCTTGGGGGAGCGAGGGAACTATGGCTACACCTTC,CASSLGERGNYGYTF
TRBV7-2,TRBJ2-5,.,many,TGTGCCAGCAGCTTACCCCCCGGGGGCCAAGAGACCCAGTACTTC,CASSLPPGGQETQYF
TRBV28,TRBJ1-2,.,many,TGTGCCAGCAGGGTCCAATGGGGGAAAGGCTACACCTTC,CASRVQWGKGYTF
TRBV7-9,TRBJ2-1,TRBD1,.,TGTGCCAGCAACCAAGACAGGGGCAATCACAATGAGCAGTTCTTC,CASNQDRGNHNEQFF
TRBV11-2,TRBJ2-5,.,.,TGTGCCAGCAGACGAATCAGGGGCTTACGGGAGACCCAGTACTTC,CASRRIRGLRETQYF
TRBV5-4,TRBJ1-6,TRBD1,.,TGTGCCAGCAGCCAGAGGACAGGGGCCCATAATTCACCCCTCCACTTT,CASSQRTGAHNSPLHF
TRBV12-3/TRBV12-4,TRBJ2-5,TRBD2,.,TGTGCCAGCAGTCCTACCTCCGGGGCTAGCGGGAGGGCCGAGGAGACCCAGTACTTC,CASSPTSGASGRAEETQYF
TRBV7-9,TRBJ2-5,.,few,TGTGCCAGCAGCTTCGCGACTAATCAAGAGACCCAGTACTTC,CASSFATNQETQYF
TRBV12-3/TRBV12-4,TRBJ1-2,.,many,TGTGCCAGCAGTCCGGACCTCGGCGGGTATGGCTACACCTTC,CASSPDLGGYGYTF
TRBV7-8,TRBJ1-5,.,many,TGTGCCAGCAGCCGTGGACAGTATAGCAATCAGCCCCAGCATTTT,CASSRGQYSNQPQHF
TRBV12-3/TRBV12-4,TRBJ2-4,TRBD1,many,TGTGCCAGCAGATCCGGGACAGGGACGGACATTCAGTACTTC,CASRSGTGTDIQYF
TRBV19,TRBJ2-5,.,.,TGTGCCAGTAGTACGGGCCTGGTAAAGACCCAGTACTTC,CASSTGLVKTQYF
TRBV12-5,TRBJ1-2,TRBD1,many,TGTGCTAGTGGCCCCGACAGGGATCGTGGCTACACCTTC,CASGPDRDRGYTF
TRBV13,TRBJ2-3,.,many,TGTGCCAGCAGTACCGTCGGGGATACGCAGTATTTT,CASSTVGDTQYF
TRBV30,TRBJ2-7,.,few,TGTGCCTGTCAGATGCTGGGGGGAGTAACCCGTGAGCAGTACTTC,CACQMLGGVTREQYF
TRBV11-2,TRBJ1-1,.,many,TGTGCCAGCAGCTTAGTACTTCAGGGAGCAGGGGACACTGAAGCTTTCTTT,CASSLVLQGAGDTEAFF
TRBV7-3,TRBJ2-2,.,many,TGTGCCAGCAGCTTAATCCCTGGGGAGCTGTTTTTT,CASSLIPGELFF